These 20 T cell receptor beta chains were sequenced from one sample in a study of blood T cell repertoires in COVID-19. This table comes from immunoSEQ multiplex PCR, and its TCRdb copy is limited to in-frame clones, with some not included. The table lists more than 150,000 clones, 75% to 90% of them singletons. Material: peripheral blood. The receptors come from a woman in her forties with acute or convalescent COVID-19.

The chain employs TRBV10-2 and TRBJ2-1; weak D call: TRBD1 (7 bases). This CDR3 comprises 13 residues. Germline V gives CDR1 WSHSY, CDR2 SAAADI. Deletions cut 2 bases from V and 9 bases from J, with 11 bases between. This CDR3 is CASSEPGGGEQFF. The CDR3 DNA reads TGCGCCAGCAGTGAGCCAGGGGGAGGTGAGCAGTTCTTC.

V usage is TRBV24-1 and J usage is TRBJ2-3, with 9 bases that match TRBD1. The ends lost 7 bases at V and 5 bases at J; junction bases unmatched: 9. This CDR3 comprises 15 residues. CDR1 KGHDR and CDR2 SFDVKD come from the germline V gene. The CDR3, as DNA: TGTGCCACCAGCGGAAGACAGGGGGGCCAAGATACGCAGTATTTT. Its protein product is CATSGRQGGQDTQYF.

The rearrangement uses TRBV11-1 and TRBJ1-1; tentatively, D is TRBD1 (6 bases). Germline V lookup: CDR1 SGHAT, CDR2 FQDESV (reference sequence). V lost 2 bases to trimming and J lost 3 bases, with 10 bases between them. CDR3 length: 14 amino acids. The CDR3, as DNA: TGTGCCAGCAGCTTAAAACCAGGGGACACTGAAGCTTTCTTT. It yields the protein CASSLKPGDTEAFF.

CDR3 in DNA: TGTGCCAGCAGCGCGGGACTAGCGGGATCTTACGAGCAGTACTTC. Translating it yields CASSAGLAGSYEQYF. This rearrangement joins TRBV11-2 to TRBJ2-7; 13 bases agree with TRBD2. Germline CDR1 and CDR2: SGHAT and FQNNGV. The CDR3 sequence is 15 residues long. Trimming cost V 5 bases and J 4 bases; bases outside gene matches: 5.

The chain employs TRBV5-8 and TRBJ2-2, with D hard to call. The CDR3 covers 13 residues. Between the trimmed V and J ends, which lost 1 base and 5 bases, there was a span of 6 bases. Germline V lookup: CDR1 SGHTS, CDR2 YDEGEE. CDR3 protein: CASSLYLTGELFF. CDR3 nucleotides: TGTGCCAGCAGCTTGTACTTAACCGGGGAGCTGTTTTTT.

This sequence joins TRBV27 and TRBJ1-4, with 9 nucleotides matching TRBD1. This CDR3 is 17 amino acids long. Germline V lookup: CDR1 MNHEY, CDR2 SMNVEV (reference sequence). V lost 5 bases and J lost 8; bases outside the gene matches: 15. The CDR3, as DNA: TGTGCCAGCAGTCCGTTGGGACAGGGTGGTCTGTGGGAAAAACTGTTTTTT. Its protein is CASSPLGQGGLWEKLFF. Based on the CDR3 plus reference TRBV27 and TRBJ1-4, the full variable domain is EAQVTQNPRYLITVTGKKLTVTCSQNMNHEYMSWYRQDPGLGLRQIYYSMNVEVTDKGDVPEGYKVSRKEKRNFPLILESPSPNQTSLYFCASSPLGQGGLWEKLFFGSGTQLSVL.

This chain joins TRBV21-1 and TRBJ2-1; the table assigns TRBD1, which was not confirmed against the DNA. TRBV21-1 corresponds to a pseudogene. The CDR3 contains 14 residues. CDR3 bases: TGTGCCAGCAGCAAAGCCGACAGATTCAATGAGCAGTTCTTC. Amino acid sequence: CASSKADRFNEQFF.

The J gene is TRBJ2-1, the V gene TRBV15, with 7 nucleotides matching TRBD1. This CDR3 region has 15 residues. CDR1 is LNHNV, CDR2 YYDKDF, per germline (reference sequence). Trimming removed 1 base from V and 7 bases from J; junction bases left unmatched: 7. The CDR3 spells CATSRGRQGRNEQFF. DNA for the CDR3: TGTGCCACCAGCAGAGGAAGACAGGGTAGGAATGAGCAGTTCTTC.

The genes are TRBV5-4 and TRBJ2-7, with 8 positions matching TRBD2. V shed 1 base and J 2 bases; nucleotides not matched to a gene: 5. Germline CDR1 reads SGHNT; CDR2 reads YYREEE (reference sequence). The CDR3 sequence is 15 residues long. The CDR3 region is CASSLNRGGTYEQYF. The DNA for the CDR3 is TGTGCCAGCAGCTTGAATCGGGGGGGTACCTACGAGCAGTACTTC. The whole variable domain, filled in from reference TRBV5-4 and TRBJ2-7, reads ETGVTQSPTHLIKTRGQQVTLRCSSQSGHNTVSWYQQALGQGPQFIFQYYREEENGRGNFPPRFSGLQFPNYSSELNVNALELDDSALYLCASSLNRGGTYEQYFGPGTRLTVT.

This clone was seen just once. This chain links TRBV27 with TRBJ1-2, with unresolved D. V was pared by 0 bases and J by 7 bases, with 15 bases between. The germline V gene encodes CDR1 MNHEY and CDR2 SMNVEV (reference sequence). The CDR3 totals 15 residues. CDR3 nucleotide sequence: TGTGCCAGCAGTTTATCGGGCGTGGATAGCGCTGGCTACACCTTC. It codes for CASSLSGVDSAGYTF.

V is TRBV20-1 and J is TRBJ2-3, with D possibly matching TRBD1 (6 bases). The germline gives CDR1 DFQATT, CDR2 SNEGSKA (reference sequence). V was trimmed by 0 bases and J by 8 bases, leaving 6 bases between them. CDR3 length: 11 amino acids. CDR3 nucleotide sequence: TGCAGTGCTAGAGAGGGGGCTACGCAGTATTTT. Translation: CSAREGATQYF.

Worth noting for this clone: Different DNA sequences within this sample yield the same CDR3. This chain connects TRBV7-8 to TRBJ2-5; TRBD1 aligns across 7 bases. The CDR3 is made up of 14 amino acids. J gave up 3 bases and V 2 bases, and 3 bases lay outside the gene matches. Germline CDR1 SGHVS, CDR2 FQNEAQ. The CDR3 sequence: CASSLSGQKETQYF. DNA for the CDR3: TGTGCCAGCAGCTTATCGGGACAGAAAGAGACCCAGTACTTC.

The gene calls are TRBV6-1 and TRBJ2-1; no firm D call. The CDR3 is 17 amino acids. V shed 3 bases and J shed 4 bases, with 19 bases lying between them. CDR1 MNHNS and CDR2 SASEGT come from the germline V gene. The CDR3 bases are TGTGCCAGCAGTGAGTTACTGCGGCAACCGGATTACAATGAGCAGTTCTTC. This encodes CASSELLRQPDYNEQFF.

This chain joins TRBV5-1 and TRBJ2-5; tentatively, D is TRBD1 (5 bases). The CDR3 consists of 15 residues. V shed 5 bases and J shed 3 bases, with 17 bases lying between them. Looked up from germline, CDR1 is SGHRS and CDR2 is YFSETQ. The CDR3 sequence: CASRTGAGMEETQYF. CDR3 nucleotide sequence: TGCGCCAGCAGAACTGGGGCAGGGATGGAAGAGACCCAGTACTTC. The full variable domain, with the rest looked up from reference TRBV5-1 and TRBJ2-5, is KAGVTQTPRYLIKTRGQQVTLSCSPISGHRSVSWYQQTPGQGLQFLFEYFSETQRNKGNFPGRFSGRQFSNSRSEMNVSTLELGDSALYLCASRTGAGMEETQYFGPGTRLLVL.

The rearrangement uses TRBV3-1 (or the pseudogene TRBV3-2) and TRBJ1-1, with 7 bases identical to TRBD1. The V segment lost 0 bases and the J segment 4 bases; nucleotides outside the gene matches: 11. The CDR3 loop spans 17 amino acids. The germline gives CDR1 LGHDT, CDR2 YNNKEL (reference sequence). CDR3 sequence reads: CASSQDPLQGVGTEAFF. CDR3 nucleotide sequence: TGTGCCAGCAGCCAAGATCCCCTCCAGGGGGTGGGCACTGAAGCTTTCTTT.

The J gene is TRBJ2-1, the V gene TRBV28; 8 bases align to TRBD1. Germline CDR1 MDHEN, CDR2 SYDVKM. The J segment lost 6 bases and the V segment lost 6 bases, leaving 7 bases of the junction unmatched. The CDR3 contains 14 residues. CDR3 sequence reads: CASSPPGQVNEQFF. The DNA for the CDR3 is TGTGCCAGCAGCCCGCCGGGACAGGTCAATGAGCAGTTCTTC.

This clone was observed a single time. This chain uses TRBV6-5 with TRBJ2-7; TRBD1 matches 7 bases. Germline CDR1 reads MNHEY; CDR2 reads SVGAGI. The trim removed 5 bases at V and 0 bases at J, leaving 4 bases unmatched. The CDR3 consists of 14 residues. CDR3 residues: CASSKTGTSYEQYF. The CDR3 region has the DNA TGTGCCAGCAGTAAGACAGGGACCTCCTACGAGCAGTACTTC.

This chain joins TRBV29-1 and TRBJ2-7; no reliable D call. CDR1 is SQVTM and CDR2 is ANQGSEA in the germline V gene. The CDR3 loop spans 15 amino acids. V was pared by 3 bases and J by 0 bases, with 15 bases between. The CDR3 bases are TGCAGCGTTGAGGCGACGGAGAGGAGCTCCTACGAGCAGTACTTC. Amino acids: CSVEATERSSYEQYF.

This clone turned up a few times. CDR3 DNA sequence: TGTGCCAGCAGCTACAGACTAGCGGGGGTGTACGAGCAGTACTTC. It encodes CASSYRLAGVYEQYF. This rearrangement joins TRBV11-1 to TRBJ2-7, with 12 bases lining up with TRBD2. Germline V gives CDR1 SGHAT, CDR2 FQDESV (reference sequence). This CDR3 has 15 residues. V was clipped by 4 bases and J by 4 bases; unmatched bases: 5.

The rearrangement uses TRBV5-1 and TRBJ1-2, with D perhaps TRBD1 (6 bases). The CDR3 is 15 amino acids. Between the trimmed V and J ends, which lost 0 bases and 6 bases, there was a span of 15 bases. Germline V CDR1 and CDR2: SGHRS, YFSETQ. The CDR3: CASSLDGRGVDGYTF. The DNA for the CDR3 is TGCGCCAGCAGCTTGGACGGCAGGGGTGTAGATGGCTACACCTTC.